This record looks at one TCR beta chain sequence and its context. In the authors' methods: It was from reference gene primer amplification that nucleated cell counts were estimated. The data were produced by immunoSEQ multiplex PCR, yet TCRdb's version contains in-frame clones alone and is incomplete. The DNA was the basis for D and trimming; V, J and clone size are from that table. The sample gives around 200,000 clones, roughly 81% of which show up once; 4% to 5% is in the top ten. The CDR3 totals 13 residues. Germline CDR1 and CDR2: WSHSY and SAAADI. Deletions cut 7 bases from V and 4 bases from J, with 13 bases between. The data belong to a study of blood T cell repertoires in COVID-19. Looking at the study overall: COVID-19 samples from acute and convalescent phases originated in the United States, Italy and Spain. Sources were T cells, B-cell-depleted T cells, or PBMCs; the material itself was cDNA or gDNA.

The sequenced material came from peripheral blood. The chain is built from TRBV10-2 and TRBJ2-5, with D possibly TRBD1 on 6 matching bases. The sequence derives from a woman aged 80 or over with acute or convalescent COVID-19. CDR3 DNA sequence: TGCGCCAGCAACTCACAGGGCGTAGAGACCCAGTACTTC. It codes for CASNSQGVETQYF.